Below, 3 T cell receptor beta chains from the same sample are listed, as sequenced in a study of blood T cell repertoires in COVID-19. The assay was immunoSEQ multiplex PCR, and TCRdb's table has in-frame clones only and misses some. The sample includes some 200,000 clones, around 85% of them seen just once. Specimen: peripheral blood. These receptor sequences come from a woman aged 45-60 years with acute or convalescent COVID-19.

The rearrangement joins TRBV7-9 to TRBJ1-1; D gene uncertain. The CDR3 length is 9 residues. The V gene lost 10 bases and the J gene lost 11 bases, with 11 bases spanning the gap. Germline CDR1 SEHNR, CDR2 FQNEAQ (reference sequence). For the CDR3, the DNA is TGTGCCACCAGTTTGAGGGCTTTCTTT. As protein: CATSLRAFF.

The V gene is TRBV5-5, the J gene TRBJ1-4, with 7 bases lining up with TRBD1. The CDR3 loop spans 15 amino acids. The V gene's germline CDR1 is SGHKS and CDR2 YYEKEE (reference sequence). V was clipped by 4 bases and J by 4 bases; unmatched bases: 7. DNA for the CDR3: TGTGCCAGCAGCCTTACAGGGGATAGTAATGAAAAACTGTTTTTT. Encoded protein: CASSLTGDSNEKLFF.

The J gene is TRBJ2-3, the V gene TRBV10-3; the match to TRBD2 covers 13 bases. Germline trimming cut 4 bases from V and 6 bases from J; bases unmatched to any gene: 19. The germline gives CDR1 ENHRY, CDR2 SYGVKD. This CDR3 is built from 20 residues. For the CDR3, the DNA is TGTGCCATCAGTGGGACTCCCGACGGGACTAGCGGGGACCACTTTGATACGCAGTATTTT. Its translation: CAISGTPDGTSGDHFDTQYF.